The T cell receptor (beta chain) under discussion was sequenced for a study of PD-L1 blockade in urothelial cancer. Study details: Samples came from 3 weeks, at the second dose, and 6 weeks into treatment. Researchers found blood samples held a median of roughly 140,000 T cells. General study findings and limits: Durable benefit accompanied greater 3-week expansion of tumor-associated blood clones.

Details on this clone: The antigen is unknown.

CDR3 length: 13 amino acids. Germline V gene lookup returns CDR1 SGDLS and CDR2 YYNGEE. V gave up 0 bases and J gave up 7 bases, with 10 bases separating them. Synthetic TCR analog templates were added to each PCR reaction. The repertoire was sequenced with immunoSEQ multiplex PCR; TCRdb's copy has only in-frame clones and lacks some. The data hold some 80,000 clones, with roughly 87% observed a single time. The sequence was obtained from a woman in her 70s with urothelial cancer. The V call is TRBV9, the J call TRBJ1-1; D uncertain. The source was PBMCs, collected around atezolizumab (anti-PD-L1) treatment. The CDR3 DNA sequence: TGTGCCAGCAGCGTAGTATCGGGTCGTGAAGCTTTCTTT. This codes for CASSVVSGREAFF. The entire variable domain, with the rest obtained from reference TRBV9 and TRBJ1-1, is as follows: DSGVTQTPKHLITATGQRVTLRCSPRSGDLSVYWYQQSLDQGLQFLIQYYNGEERAKGNILERFSAQQFPDLHSELNLSSLELGDSALYFCASSVVSGREAFFGQGTRLTVV.